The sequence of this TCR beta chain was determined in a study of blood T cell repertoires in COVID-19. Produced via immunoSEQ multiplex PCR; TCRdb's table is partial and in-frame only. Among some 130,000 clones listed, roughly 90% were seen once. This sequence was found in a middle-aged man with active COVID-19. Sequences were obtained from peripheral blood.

The CDR3 protein is CASSRSTGFPYGYTF. The CDR3 nucleotides are TGTGCCAGCTCACGAAGTACGGGTTTCCCCTATGGCTACACCTTC. The rearrangement links TRBV18 to TRBJ1-2; D gene unclear. The CDR3 loop spans 15 amino acids. V gave up 4 bases and J gave up 4 bases, with 16 bases separating them. The germline gives CDR1 KGHSH, CDR2 LQKENI.